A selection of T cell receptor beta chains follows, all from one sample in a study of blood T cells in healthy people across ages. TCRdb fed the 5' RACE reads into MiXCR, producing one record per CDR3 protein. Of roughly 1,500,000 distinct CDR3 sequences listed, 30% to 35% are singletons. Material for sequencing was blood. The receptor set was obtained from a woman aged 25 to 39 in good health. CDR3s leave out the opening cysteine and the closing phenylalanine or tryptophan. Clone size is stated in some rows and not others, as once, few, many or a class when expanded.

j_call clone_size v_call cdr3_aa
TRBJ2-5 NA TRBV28 ASSFARIQETQY
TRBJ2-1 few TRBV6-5 ASRVLDSYNEQF
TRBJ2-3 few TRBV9 ASSVDEGSTDTQY
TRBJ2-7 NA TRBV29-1 SVDTGFVDEQY
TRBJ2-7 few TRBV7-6 ASSLDLRRGREQY
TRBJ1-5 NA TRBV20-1 SARRVGSNQPQH
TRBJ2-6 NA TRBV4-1 ASSSSPGKGSGANVLT
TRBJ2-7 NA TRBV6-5 ASSYTTSLASYEQY
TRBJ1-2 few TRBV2 ASSVNTPNYGYT
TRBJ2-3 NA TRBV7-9 ASSFSVDTQY
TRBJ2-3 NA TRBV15 ATSRGTGGPADTQY
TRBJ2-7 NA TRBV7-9 ASSSSRTDSYEQY
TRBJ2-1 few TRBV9 ASSPDAGASGYNEQF
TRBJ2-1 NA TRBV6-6 ASSLGDTGEQF
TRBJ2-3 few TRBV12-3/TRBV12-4 ASSTGTRGGDTQY
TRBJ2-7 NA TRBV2 ASFEGYHEQY
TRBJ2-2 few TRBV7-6 ASSLEGTTPGELF
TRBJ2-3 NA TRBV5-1 ASSLRRGGVTDTQY
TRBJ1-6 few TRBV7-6 ASSLVAEGINSPLH
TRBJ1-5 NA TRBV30 AYGPGNQPQH
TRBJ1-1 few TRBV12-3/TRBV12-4 ASSFRGAVEAF
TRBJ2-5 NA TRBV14 ASSPGQGSWETQY
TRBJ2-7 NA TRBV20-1 SARRTSGSLNYEQY
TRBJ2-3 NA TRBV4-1 ASSQGTGTDTPY
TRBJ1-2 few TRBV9 ASSEGFSPLYGYT
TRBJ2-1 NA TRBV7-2 ASSLSISRWF
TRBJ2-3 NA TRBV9 ASSETVAGGPDTQY
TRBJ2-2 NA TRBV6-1 ASRIERNTGELF
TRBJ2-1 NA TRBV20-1 SAAQGQVNEQF
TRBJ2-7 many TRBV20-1 SARVGYEQY
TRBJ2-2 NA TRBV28 ASSARTGRGNTGELF
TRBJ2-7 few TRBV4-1 ASSQDPWGNYEQY
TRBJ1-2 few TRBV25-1 ASSEYGVGYGGYT
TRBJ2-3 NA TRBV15 ATKAGPTDTQY
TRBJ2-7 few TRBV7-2 ASSDPTTGTYEQY
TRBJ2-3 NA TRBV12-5 ASAHPRDTDTQY
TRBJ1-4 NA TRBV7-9 ASSPAADEKLF
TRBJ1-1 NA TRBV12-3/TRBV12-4 ASSHPTGLYTEAF
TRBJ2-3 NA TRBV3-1 ASSQGVLAAQY
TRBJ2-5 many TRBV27 ASGQQGAGEQY
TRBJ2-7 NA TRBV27 ASSPFTGGGYEQY
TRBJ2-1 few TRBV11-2 ASTLGVYNEQF
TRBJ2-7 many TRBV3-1 ASSQLHEQY
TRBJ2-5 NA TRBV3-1 ASNPQWPRGETQY
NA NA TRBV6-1 ASSERAGAVEETQY
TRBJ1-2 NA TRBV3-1 ASRNRGGYGYT